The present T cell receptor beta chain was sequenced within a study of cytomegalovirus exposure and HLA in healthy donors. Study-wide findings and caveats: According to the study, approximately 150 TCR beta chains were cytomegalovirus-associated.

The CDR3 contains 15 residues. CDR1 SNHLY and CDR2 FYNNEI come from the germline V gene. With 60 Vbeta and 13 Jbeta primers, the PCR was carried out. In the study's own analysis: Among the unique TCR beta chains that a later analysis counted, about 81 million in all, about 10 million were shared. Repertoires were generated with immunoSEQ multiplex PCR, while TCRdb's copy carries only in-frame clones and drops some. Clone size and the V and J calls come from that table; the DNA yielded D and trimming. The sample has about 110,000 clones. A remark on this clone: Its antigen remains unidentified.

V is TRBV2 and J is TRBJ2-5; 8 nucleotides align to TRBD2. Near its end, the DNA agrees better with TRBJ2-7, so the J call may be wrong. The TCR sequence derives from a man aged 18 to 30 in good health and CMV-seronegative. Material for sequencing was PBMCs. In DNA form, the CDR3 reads TGTGCCAGCGGCCGGGGAGCGGGGGCCTTTTACGAGCAGTACTTC. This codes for CASGRGAGAFYEQYF.